Sequencing of this T cell receptor beta chain was carried out in a study of blood T cells in healthy people across ages. Germline V gene sequence: CDR1 SQVTM, CDR2 ANQGSEA. The CDR3 extends over 15 amino acids. Study-wide points: Donor CMV infection status was unknown, possibly confounding age-related changes in expanded clonotypes.

This clonotype was detected a few times. What it binds is unknown. The use of a sample-barcoded 5' primer and a J-beta primer mix characterized a second PCR of roughly 6 to 11 cycles. TCRdb called the 5' RACE reads again in MiXCR, with one record for every CDR3 protein. The profile shows about 800,000 distinct CDR3 sequences, approximately 25% of them singletons. This sample also appeared in a second study, on T cells of mothers and their children. That paper states: Over 9 million TCR beta CDR3 reads were obtained from each mother, and 2.5 million to 3.5 million from each child.

This chain joins TRBV29-1 and TRBJ2-5; tentatively, D is TRBD1 or TRBD2 (5 bases each). The DNA end favors TRBJ2-1, so the J call may be wrong. This TCR was sampled from a boy between 10 and 17 years old in good health. Material for sequencing was blood. CDR3: CSAEREGLPYNEQFF. The DNA of the CDR3 is TGCAGCGCCGAACGCGAGGGGTTGCCCTACAATGAGCAGTTCTTC.